Described below is a single TCR beta chain sequence and its context. This sample was taken from a study of T cell changes during pregnancy in multiple sclerosis. Between the trimmed V and J ends, which lost 8 bases and 2 bases, there was a span of 16 bases. The CDR3 spans 15 residues. Per germline, CDR1 KGHSH and CDR2 LQKENI. Assay: immunoSEQ multiplex PCR; the TCRdb copy retains only in-frame clones and omits some. The sample has around 100,000 clones, about 90% seen once. Sequences were derived from peripheral blood, sampled in the third trimester of pregnancy. The receptor was isolated from a female donor with multiple sclerosis, enrolled in a pregnancy study. This chain connects TRBV18 to TRBJ1-3, with D maybe TRBD1 (6 bases). The CDR3 region is CASREVGAAGNTIYF. CDR3 DNA sequence: TGTGCCAGCCGCGAGGTGGGGGCGGCTGGAAACACCATATATTTT.